This T cell receptor (beta chain) appears in the sequencing data of a study of early T cells in non-severe SARS-CoV-2 infection. Study-level results: Anti-spike CD8 specificities were favored by VDJdb matching, whose results missed private and CD4 specificities.

In this sample, this clonotype turned up a few times. Its antigen is not known. TCRdb analysed the 5' RACE reads with MiXCR anew, one entry per CDR3 protein. The sample lists tens of thousands of distinct CDR3 sequences, roughly 8.8% occurring once. The ends lost 5 bases at V and 8 bases at J; junction bases unmatched: 5. The CDR3 spans 13 residues. The germline V gene has CDR1 DFQATT and CDR2 SNEGSKA (reference sequence). The V gene is TRBV20-1, the J gene TRBJ1-4, with 10 nucleotides matching TRBD1. Input material: whole blood. The receptor comes from an adult who was a healthcare worker with PCR-confirmed SARS-CoV-2 infection or an uninfected control (not recorded which). DNA of the CDR3: TGCAGTGCTCCGGGACAGGGGTCCGAAAAACTGTTTTTT. Translating it yields CSAPGQGSEKLFF.